A selection of T cell receptor beta chains follows, all from one sample in a study of cytomegalovirus exposure and HLA in healthy donors. Generated by immunoSEQ multiplex PCR, the TCRdb table keeps only in-frame clones and is missing some. The sample totals some 110,000 clones. The specimen was PBMCs. The origin of the receptors is a man between 35 and 55 years old in good health and CMV-seropositive. CDR3s include the opening cysteine and the closing phenylalanine or tryptophan. A D gene is named only where the DNA matches it firmly. Clone size is shown for a subset of rows, as once, few, many or a class of expanded clone.

.	TRBV5-6	.	TRBJ1-5	13	TGTGCCAGCAGCTTCGACAGAAATCAGCCCCAGCATTTT	CASSFDRNQPQHF
.	TRBV19	.	TRBJ1-1	15	TGTGCCAGTAGTATAGTTGGTCGGGGGGACACTGAAGCTTTCTTT	CASSIVGRGDTEAFF
TRBD1	TRBV29-1	.	TRBJ1-1	13	TGCAGCGCCAGAACAGGGGCTAACACTGAAGCTTTCTTT	CSARTGANTEAFF
TRBD2	TRBV19	.	TRBJ2-7	14	TGTGCCAGCAATACCGGGACTAGCGGAGCTGAGCAGTACTTC	CASNTGTSGAEQYF
.	TRBV28	.	TRBJ2-6	17	TGTGCCAGCAGTAAGGACGGACTTTCCTCTGGGGCCAACGTCCTGACTTTC	CASSKDGLSSGANVLTF
TRBD1	TRBV30	.	TRBJ2-7	17	TGTGCCTGGAGTGTTCAAGGGCGTCGGGACAGGGTAATCGAGCAGTACTTC	CAWSVQGRRDRVIEQYF
TRBD1	TRBV2	.	TRBJ2-1	12	TGTGCCAGCAGGCAAGGGACAGATGAGCAGTTCTTC	CASRQGTDEQFF
.	TRBV6-5	.	TRBJ1-4	14	TGTGCCAGCAGTTACATGGCAGGGTATGAAAAACTGTTTTTT	CASSYMAGYEKLFF
TRBD1	TRBV2	.	TRBJ1-2	14	TGTGCCAGCAGTCCACAGGGGGGCGACTATGGCTACACCTTC	CASSPQGGDYGYTF
TRBD1	TRBV29-1	.	TRBJ1-2	14	TGCAGCGTTGAGGCCCCGGGACAGTCTTATGGCTACACCTTC	CSVEAPGQSYGYTF
.	TRBV19	.	TRBJ2-4	21	TGTGCCAGTAGTAACCCAGCTGGGACTCTCGGAGAGGTGGAGGCCAAAAACATTCAGTACTTC	CASSNPAGTLGEVEAKNIQYF
TRBD2	TRBV5-6	.	TRBJ2-5	16	TGTGCCAGCAGCTTCACTAGCGGGAGAGATCAAGAGACCCAGTACTTC	CASSFTSGRDQETQYF
TRBD2	TRBV28	large	TRBJ2-1	15	TGTGCCAGCAGATCTAGCGGGGGGTCCGCAAGTGCGCAGTTCTTC	CASRSSGGSASAQFF
.	TRBV18	.	TRBJ1-2	17	TGTGCCAGCTCACCTTTGGGGGCCCGCGGTACTCACTATGGCTACACCTTC	CASSPLGARGTHYGYTF
.	TRBV29-1	.	TRBJ2-5	12	TGCAGCTCGCGGCAGTACCAAGAGACCCAGTACTTC	CSSRQYQETQYF
TRBD1	TRBV27	.	TRBJ1-5	15	TGTGCCAGCAGTTTATTGACAGGGAGCAATCAGCCCCAGCATTTT	CASSLLTGSNQPQHF
.	TRBV6-1	.	TRBJ2-7	14	TGTGCCAGCAGTCCGCGGATAGGAGGCGACGAGCAGTACTTC	CASSPRIGGDEQYF
.	TRBV28	.	TRBJ2-7	16	TGTGCCAGCAGTTTTGGTGGGGCAGGGGTCCCCTACGAGCAGTACTTC	CASSFGGAGVPYEQYF
.	TRBV5-1	.	TRBJ2-4	15	TGCGCCAGCAGCTGGACAGTGGGTGGCCAAAACATTCAGTACTTC	CASSWTVGGQNIQYF
TRBD2	TRBV5-1	.	TRBJ2-1	14	TGCGCCAGCACGGGAGAGCTAGCGGGAAATGAGCAGTTCTTC	CASTGELAGNEQFF
.	TRBV28	.	TRBJ2-3	13	TGTGCCAGCAGTTTACGGGGAGGTGATACGCAGTATTTT	CASSLRGGDTQYF
TRBD2	TRBV28	.	TRBJ2-2	17	TGTGCCAGCAGTCCGACGGGACTAGCGGGAGCGACGGGGGAGCTGTTTTTT	CASSPTGLAGATGELFF
TRBD2	TRBV5-6	.	TRBJ2-3	15	TGTGCCAGCAGCGGGCACGCGGGAGGCACAGATACGCAGTATTTT	CASSGHAGGTDTQYF
.	TRBV6-5	.	TRBJ1-1	14	TGTGCCAGCAGTTACTCGACGGGGGTCACTGAAGCTTTCTTT	CASSYSTGVTEAFF
.	TRBV7-8	.	TRBJ1-5	13	TGTGCCAGCAGCTTGGGGGCCATACTACCCCAGCATTTT	CASSLGAILPQHF